One and the same sample provided the 4 T cell receptor beta chains below, sequenced in a study of cytomegalovirus exposure and HLA in healthy donors. Vbeta (60) and Jbeta (13) primers were used in the PCR. Method: immunoSEQ multiplex PCR; TCRdb's copy keeps in-frame clones and lacks some. The sample contains fewer than 200,000 clones, roughly 77% of which appear only once. Sample: PBMCs. Every receptor here comes from a man aged 40-55 years in good health and CMV-seropositive.

The rearrangement joins TRBV19 to TRBJ1-2, with 8 nucleotides matching TRBD1. The CDR3 has 14 amino acids. The trim removed 11 bases at V and 2 bases at J, leaving 10 bases unmatched. The germline V gene has CDR1 LNHDA and CDR2 SQIVND (reference sequence). The CDR3 DNA is TGTGCCGCATCCCCAGGGGGCGTCAACTATGGCTACACCTTC. It yields the protein CAASPGGVNYGYTF.

The chain uses TRBV5-5 and TRBJ2-5, with D maybe TRBD1 (6 bases). Germline-derived CDR1 and CDR2 are SGHKS and YYEKEE (reference sequence). This CDR3 comprises 15 residues. With 2 bases removed from V and 1 base from J, the gap between germline ends came to 12 bases. The CDR3, as DNA: TGTGCCAGCAGCTTACCGACAGGAGTCCAAGAGACCCAGTACTTC. It yields the protein CASSLPTGVQETQYF.

This sequence joins TRBV5-4 and TRBJ2-5, with TRBD2 matching over 8 bases. The J call may be incorrect, as the DNA end agrees better with TRBJ2-7. The CDR3 is made up of 16 amino acids. Germline V gene lookup returns CDR1 SGHNT and CDR2 YYREEE (reference sequence). The CDR3 DNA reads as TGTGCCAGCAGCCGTACTCTAACTAGCGGCTCCTACGAGCAGTACTTC. It yields the protein CASSRTLTSGSYEQYF.

V usage is TRBV5-4 and J usage is TRBJ1-1; TRBD1 is a possible D gene (6 bases). Trimming stripped 5 bases from V and 2 bases from J, with 10 bases between. Per germline, CDR1 SGHNT and CDR2 YYREEE (reference sequence). The CDR3 loop spans 13 amino acids. This chain's CDR3 is CASSRDTNTEAFF. For the CDR3, the DNA is TGTGCCAGCAGTCGGGACACTAACACTGAAGCTTTCTTT.